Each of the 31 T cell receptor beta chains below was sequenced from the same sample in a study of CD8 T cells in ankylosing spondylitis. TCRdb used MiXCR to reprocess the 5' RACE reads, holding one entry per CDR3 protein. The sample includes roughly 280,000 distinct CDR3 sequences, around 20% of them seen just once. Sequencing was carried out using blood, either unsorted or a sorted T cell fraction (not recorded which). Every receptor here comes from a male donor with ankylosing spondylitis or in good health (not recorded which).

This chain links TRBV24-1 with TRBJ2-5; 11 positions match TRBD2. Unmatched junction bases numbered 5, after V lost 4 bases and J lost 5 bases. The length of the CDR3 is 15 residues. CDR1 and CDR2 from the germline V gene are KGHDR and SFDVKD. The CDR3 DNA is TGTGCCACCAGTGAAGATAGCGGGAGGGCTGAGACCCAGTACTTC. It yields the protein CATSEDSGRAETQYF.

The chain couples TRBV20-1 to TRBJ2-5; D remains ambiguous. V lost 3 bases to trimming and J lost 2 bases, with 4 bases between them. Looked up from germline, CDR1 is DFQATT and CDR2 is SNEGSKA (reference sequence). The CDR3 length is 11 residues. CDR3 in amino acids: CSARWQETQYF. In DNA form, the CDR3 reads TGCAGTGCTAGGTGGCAAGAGACCCAGTACTTC.

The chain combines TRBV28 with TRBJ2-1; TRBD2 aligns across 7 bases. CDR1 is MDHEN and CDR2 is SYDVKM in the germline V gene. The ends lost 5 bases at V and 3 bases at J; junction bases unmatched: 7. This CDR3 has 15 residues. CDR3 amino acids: CASSGGGEGYNEQFF. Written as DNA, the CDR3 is TGTGCCAGCAGTGGGGGGGGAGAGGGCTACAATGAGCAGTTCTTC.

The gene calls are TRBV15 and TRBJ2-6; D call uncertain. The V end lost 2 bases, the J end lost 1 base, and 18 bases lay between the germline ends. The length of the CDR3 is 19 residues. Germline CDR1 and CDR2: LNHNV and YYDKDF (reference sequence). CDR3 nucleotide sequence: TGTGCCACCAGCAGACAACCCCTTGGGGATCTATCTGGGGCCAACGTCCTGACTTTC. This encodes CATSRQPLGDLSGANVLTF. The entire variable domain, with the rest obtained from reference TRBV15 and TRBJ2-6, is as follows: DAMVIQNPRYQVTQFGKPVTLSCSQTLNHNVMYWYQQKSSQAPKLLFHYYDKDFNNEADTPDNFQSRRPNTSFCFLDIRSPGLGDTAMYLCATSRQPLGDLSGANVLTFGAGSRLTVL.

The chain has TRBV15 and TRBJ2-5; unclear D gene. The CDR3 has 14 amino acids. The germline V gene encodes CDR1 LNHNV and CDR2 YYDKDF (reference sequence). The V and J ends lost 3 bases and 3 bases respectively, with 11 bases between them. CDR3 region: CATSRGIGEETQYF. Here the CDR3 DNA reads TGTGCCACCAGCAGGGGGATAGGTGAAGAGACCCAGTACTTC. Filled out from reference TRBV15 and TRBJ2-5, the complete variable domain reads DAMVIQNPRYQVTQFGKPVTLSCSQTLNHNVMYWYQQKSSQAPKLLFHYYDKDFNNEADTPDNFQSRRPNTSFCFLDIRSPGLGDTAMYLCATSRGIGEETQYFGPGTRLLVL.

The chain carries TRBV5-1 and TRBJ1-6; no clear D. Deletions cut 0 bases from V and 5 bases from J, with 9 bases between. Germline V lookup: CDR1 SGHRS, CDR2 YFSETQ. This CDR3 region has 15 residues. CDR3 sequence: CASSLGSSDNSPLHF. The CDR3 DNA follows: TGCGCCAGCAGCTTGGGTTCAAGCGATAATTCACCCCTCCACTTT. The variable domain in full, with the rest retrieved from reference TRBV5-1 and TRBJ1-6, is KAGVTQTPRYLIKTRGQQVTLSCSPISGHRSVSWYQQTPGQGLQFLFEYFSETQRNKGNFPGRFSGRQFSNSRSEMNVSTLELGDSALYLCASSLGSSDNSPLHFGNGTRLTVT.

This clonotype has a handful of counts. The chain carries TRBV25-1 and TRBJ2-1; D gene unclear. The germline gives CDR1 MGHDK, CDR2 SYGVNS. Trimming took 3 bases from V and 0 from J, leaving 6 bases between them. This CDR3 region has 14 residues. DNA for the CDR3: TGTGCCAGCAGTGACCAAAGCTCCTACAATGAGCAGTTCTTC. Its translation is CASSDQSSYNEQFF.

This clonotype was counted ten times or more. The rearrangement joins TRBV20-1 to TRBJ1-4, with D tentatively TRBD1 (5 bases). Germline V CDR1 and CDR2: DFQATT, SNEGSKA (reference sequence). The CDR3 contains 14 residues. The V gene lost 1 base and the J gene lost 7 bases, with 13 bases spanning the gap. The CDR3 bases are TGCAGTGCTAGAGTGGGGGTAGAGAGTGAAAAACTGTTTTTT. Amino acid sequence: CSARVGVESEKLFF.

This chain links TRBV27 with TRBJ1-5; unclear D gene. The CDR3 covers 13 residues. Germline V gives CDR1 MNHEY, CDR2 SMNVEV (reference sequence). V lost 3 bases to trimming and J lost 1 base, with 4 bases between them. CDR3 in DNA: TGTGCCAGCAGTTTCTCCAGCAATCAGCCCCAGCATTTT. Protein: CASSFSSNQPQHF.

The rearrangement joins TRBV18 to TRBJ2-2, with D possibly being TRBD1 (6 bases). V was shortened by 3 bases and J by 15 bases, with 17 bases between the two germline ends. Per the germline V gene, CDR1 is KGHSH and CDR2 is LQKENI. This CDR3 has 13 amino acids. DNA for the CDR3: TGTGCCAGCTCACCGTCGGAACAGGGAAAGATGTTTTTT. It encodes CASSPSEQGKMFF.

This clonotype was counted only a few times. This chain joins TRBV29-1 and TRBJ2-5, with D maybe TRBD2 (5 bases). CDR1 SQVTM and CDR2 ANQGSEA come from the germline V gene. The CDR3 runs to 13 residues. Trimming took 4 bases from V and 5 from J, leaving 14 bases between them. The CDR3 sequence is CSVVSHRGETQYF. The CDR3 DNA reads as TGCAGCGTTGTGTCTCACCGCGGGGAGACCCAGTACTTC.

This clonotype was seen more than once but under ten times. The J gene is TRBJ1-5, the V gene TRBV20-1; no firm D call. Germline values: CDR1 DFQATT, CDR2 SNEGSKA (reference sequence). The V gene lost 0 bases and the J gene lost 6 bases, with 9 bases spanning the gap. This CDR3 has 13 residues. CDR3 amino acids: CSARDLAGQPQHF. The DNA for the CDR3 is TGCAGTGCTAGAGATCTCGCGGGTCAGCCCCAGCATTTT.

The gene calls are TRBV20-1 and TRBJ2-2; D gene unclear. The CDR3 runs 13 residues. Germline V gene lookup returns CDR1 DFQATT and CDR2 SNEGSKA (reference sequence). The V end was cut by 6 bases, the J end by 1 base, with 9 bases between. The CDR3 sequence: CSALPLNTGELFF. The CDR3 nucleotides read TGCAGTGCCCTCCCCCTGAACACCGGGGAGCTGTTTTTT.

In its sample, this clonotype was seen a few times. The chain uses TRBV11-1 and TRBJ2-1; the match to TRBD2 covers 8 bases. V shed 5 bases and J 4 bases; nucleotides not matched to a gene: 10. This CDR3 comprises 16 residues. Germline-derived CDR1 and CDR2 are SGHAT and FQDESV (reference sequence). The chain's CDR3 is CASSRRVIAGYNEQFF. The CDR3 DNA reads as TGTGCCAGCAGCAGGAGAGTGATAGCGGGATACAATGAGCAGTTCTTC.

CDR3 in amino acids: CAWSRDNYEQYV. The DNA of the CDR3 is TGTGCCTGGAGTCGGGACAATTACGAGCAGTACGTC. J is TRBJ2-7 and V is TRBV30, with a possible D match to TRBD1 (6 bases). This CDR3 spans 12 amino acids. V lost 2 bases, J lost 4 bases, and 9 bases lay in between. Per the germline V gene, CDR1 is GTSNPN and CDR2 is SVGIG (reference sequence).

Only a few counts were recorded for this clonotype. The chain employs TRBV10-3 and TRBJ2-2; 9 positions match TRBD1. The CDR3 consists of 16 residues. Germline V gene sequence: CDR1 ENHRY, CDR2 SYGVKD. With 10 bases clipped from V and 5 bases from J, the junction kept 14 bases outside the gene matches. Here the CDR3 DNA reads TGTGCCAGCTCAGCGCGGGACAGGGTCGGAACCGGGGAGCTGTTTTTT. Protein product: CASSARDRVGTGELFF.

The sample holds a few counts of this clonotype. DNA for the CDR3: TGTGCCATCAGTGAGTCGAAAGGGGTGGAGACCCAGTACTTC. Its translation is CAISESKGVETQYF. This chain connects TRBV10-3 to TRBJ2-5, with D possibly matching TRBD1 (5 bases). CDR1 is ENHRY, CDR2 SYGVKD, per germline. Trimming stripped 0 bases from V and 5 bases from J, with 10 bases between. CDR3 length: 14 amino acids.

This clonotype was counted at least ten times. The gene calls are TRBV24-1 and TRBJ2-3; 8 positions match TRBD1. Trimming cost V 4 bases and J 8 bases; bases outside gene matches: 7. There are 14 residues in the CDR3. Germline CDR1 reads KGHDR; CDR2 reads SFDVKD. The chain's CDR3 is CATSDSGQGLTQYF. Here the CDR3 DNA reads TGTGCCACCAGTGACTCCGGACAGGGCCTTACGCAGTATTTT.

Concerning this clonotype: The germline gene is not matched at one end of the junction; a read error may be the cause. In nucleotides, the CDR3 is TGTGCCAGCAGTTACCGCGCCGGCAGCTATGGCTATACCTTC. Translation: CASSYRAGSYGYTF. The chain recombines TRBV6-2 or TRBV6-3 with TRBJ1-2, with D unclear. CDR3 length equals 14 residues. Germline CDR1 reads MNHEY; CDR2 reads SVGEGT.

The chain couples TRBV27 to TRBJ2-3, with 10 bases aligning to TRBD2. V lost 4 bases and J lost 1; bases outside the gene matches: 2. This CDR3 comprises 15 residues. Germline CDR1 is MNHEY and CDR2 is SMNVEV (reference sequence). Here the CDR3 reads CASSSGTSGTDTQYF. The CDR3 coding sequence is TGTGCCAGCAGTTCCGGGACTAGCGGCACAGATACGCAGTATTTT.

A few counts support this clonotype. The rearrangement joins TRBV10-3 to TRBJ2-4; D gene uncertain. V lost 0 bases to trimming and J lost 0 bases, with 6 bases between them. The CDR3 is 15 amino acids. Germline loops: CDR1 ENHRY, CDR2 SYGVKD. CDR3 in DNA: TGTGCCATCAGTGAGTCCGCAGTAGCCAAAAACATTCAGTACTTC. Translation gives CAISESAVAKNIQYF.

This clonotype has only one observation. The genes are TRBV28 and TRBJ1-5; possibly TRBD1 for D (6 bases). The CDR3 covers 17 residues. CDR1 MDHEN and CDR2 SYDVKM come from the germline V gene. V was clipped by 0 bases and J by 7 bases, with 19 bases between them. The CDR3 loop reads CASSLWAGAPQVQPQHF. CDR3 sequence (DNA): TGTGCCAGCAGTTTATGGGCAGGGGCCCCTCAAGTGCAGCCCCAGCATTTT.

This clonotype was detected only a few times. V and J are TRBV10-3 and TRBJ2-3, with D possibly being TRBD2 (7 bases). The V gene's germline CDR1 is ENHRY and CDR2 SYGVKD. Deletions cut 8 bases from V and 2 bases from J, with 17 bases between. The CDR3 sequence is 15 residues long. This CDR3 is CAISRGGDLTDTQYF. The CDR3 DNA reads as TGTGCCATCTCGAGGGGGGGCGACCTCACAGATACGCAGTATTTT.

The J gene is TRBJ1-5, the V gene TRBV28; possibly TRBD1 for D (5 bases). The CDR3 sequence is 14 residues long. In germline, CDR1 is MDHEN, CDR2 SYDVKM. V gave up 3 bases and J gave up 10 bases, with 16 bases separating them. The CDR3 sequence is CASSFYRRPYPQHF. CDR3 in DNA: TGTGCCAGCAGTTTTTACAGGCGCCCTTACCCCCAGCATTTT.

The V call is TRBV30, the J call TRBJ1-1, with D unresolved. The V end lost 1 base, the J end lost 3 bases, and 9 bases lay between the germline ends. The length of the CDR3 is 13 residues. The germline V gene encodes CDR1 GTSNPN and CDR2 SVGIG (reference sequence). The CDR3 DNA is TGTGCCTGGAGTGAAGGGAGGTACACTGAAGCTTTCTTT. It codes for CAWSEGRYTEAFF.

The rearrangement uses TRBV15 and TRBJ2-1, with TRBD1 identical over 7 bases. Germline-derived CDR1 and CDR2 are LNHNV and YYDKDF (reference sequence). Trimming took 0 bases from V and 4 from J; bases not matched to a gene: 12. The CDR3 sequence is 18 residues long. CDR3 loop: CATSRDKTGLPIYNEQFF. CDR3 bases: TGTGCCACCAGCAGAGATAAGACAGGGCTACCTATTTACAATGAGCAGTTCTTC.

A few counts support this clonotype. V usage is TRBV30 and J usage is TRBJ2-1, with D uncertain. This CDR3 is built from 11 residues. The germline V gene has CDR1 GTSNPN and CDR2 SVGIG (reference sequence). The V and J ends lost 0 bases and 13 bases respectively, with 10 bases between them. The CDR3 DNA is TGTGCCTGGAGTGTAGCCTATGGTCAGTTCTTC. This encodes CAWSVAYGQFF. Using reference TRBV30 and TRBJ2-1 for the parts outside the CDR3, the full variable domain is SQTIHQWPATLVQPVGSPLSLECTVEGTSNPNLYWYRQAAGRGLQLLFYSVGIGQISSEVPQNLSASRPQDRQFILSSKKLLLSDSGFYLCAWSVAYGQFFGPGTRLTVL.

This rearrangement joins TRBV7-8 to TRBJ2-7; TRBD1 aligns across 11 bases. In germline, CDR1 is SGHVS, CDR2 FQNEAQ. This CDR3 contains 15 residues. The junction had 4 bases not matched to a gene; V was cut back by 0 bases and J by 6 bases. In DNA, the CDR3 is TGTGCCAGCAGCTTAGCCGGGACAGGGGGTGGCGAGCAGTACGTC. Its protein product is CASSLAGTGGGEQYV.

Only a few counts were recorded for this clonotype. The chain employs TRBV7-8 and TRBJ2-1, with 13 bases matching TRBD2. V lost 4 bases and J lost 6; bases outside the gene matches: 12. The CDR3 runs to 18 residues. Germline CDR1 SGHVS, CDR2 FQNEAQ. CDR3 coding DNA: TGTGCCAGCAGCTGGAAGCGACCGGGACTAGCGGGGTCCAATGAGCAGTTCTTC. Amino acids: CASSWKRPGLAGSNEQFF.

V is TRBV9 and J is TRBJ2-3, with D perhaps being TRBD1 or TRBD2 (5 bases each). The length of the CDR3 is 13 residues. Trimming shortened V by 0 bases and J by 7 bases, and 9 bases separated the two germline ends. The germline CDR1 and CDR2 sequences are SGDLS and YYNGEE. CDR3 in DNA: TGTGCCAGCAGCGTAGGTCAGGGACATACGCAGTATTTT. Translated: CASSVGQGHTQYF.

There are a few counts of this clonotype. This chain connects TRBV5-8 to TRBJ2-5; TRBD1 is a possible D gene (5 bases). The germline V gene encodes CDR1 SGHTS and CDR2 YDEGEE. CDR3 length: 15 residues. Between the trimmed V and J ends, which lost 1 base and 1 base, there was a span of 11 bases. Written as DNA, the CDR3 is TGTGCCAGCAGCTTGTCGGTCAGGGCCCAAGAGACCCAGTACTTC. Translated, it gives CASSLSVRAQETQYF.